A selection of T cell receptor beta chains follows, all from one sample in a study of Ad26.COV2.S vaccination and SARS-CoV-2 variants. TCRdb's copy holds only in-frame clones and misses some; the assay was immunoSEQ multiplex PCR. The sample carries 350,000 to 400,000 clones, approximately 86% recorded once. Here the sequenced sample was peripheral blood, taken in a trial of Ad26.COV2.S vaccine versus placebo. These receptors were obtained from a person between 18 and 65 years old who received the Ad26.COV2.S COVID-19 vaccine or a placebo. The CDR3 runs from the conserved cysteine through the conserved F or W. Fields, in order: J gene, D gene, V gene, CDR3 protein, CDR3 DNA. A D gene is named only where the DNA matches it firmly.

>TRBJ2-7|-|TRBV4-3
CASSQEPGSSYEQYF
TGCGCCAGCAGCCAAGAGCCGGGAAGCTCCTACGAGCAGTACTTC
>TRBJ2-5|-|TRBV4-3
CASSQEWQIQETQYF
TGCGCCAGCAGCCAAGAGTGGCAGATCCAAGAGACCCAGTACTTC
>TRBJ1-1|-|TRBV6-2/TRBV6-3
CASSLNRNTEAFF
TGTGCCAGCAGCCTTAATCGTAACACTGAAGCTTTCTTT
>TRBJ2-1|-|TRBV3-1/TRBV3-2
CASSHTNEQFF
TGTGCCAGCAGCCACACCAATGAGCAGTTCTTC
>TRBJ2-7|-|TRBV5-4
CASSSTGSYEQYF
TGTGCCAGCAGCTCGACAGGCTCCTACGAGCAGTACTTC
>TRBJ1-6|-|TRBV6-2/TRBV6-3
CASSYSIQGSGSPLHF
TGTGCCAGCAGTTACTCAATCCAGGGCAGCGGGTCACCCCTCCACTTT
>TRBJ2-7|TRBD1|TRBV18
CASSPPGTGSYEQYF
TGTGCCAGCTCACCACCCGGGACAGGCTCCTACGAGCAGTACTTC
>TRBJ1-1|TRBD1|TRBV5-1
CASSSIDRAVTEAFF
TGCGCCAGCAGCTCGATCGACAGGGCCGTCACTGAAGCTTTCTTT
>TRBJ1-1|TRBD1|TRBV5-4
CASSLQGQRNTEAFF
TGTGCCAGCAGTTTACAGGGGCAACGGAACACTGAAGCTTTCTTT
>TRBJ2-7|-|TRBV4-1
CASSQGWLADPYEQYF
TGCGCCAGCAGCCAAGGATGGCTAGCCGACCCCTACGAGCAGTACTTC
>TRBJ2-7|-|TRBV3-1/TRBV3-2
CASSQDEGVYEQYF
TGTGCCAGCAGCCAAGACGAAGGGGTTTACGAGCAGTACTTC
>TRBJ2-1|-|TRBV7-8
CASSLARAEQFF
TGTGCCAGCAGCTTAGCCAGAGCAGAGCAGTTCTTC
>TRBJ2-7|-|TRBV12-5
CASGLYGQTYEQYF
TGTGCTAGTGGTTTGTATGGACAAACCTACGAGCAGTACTTC